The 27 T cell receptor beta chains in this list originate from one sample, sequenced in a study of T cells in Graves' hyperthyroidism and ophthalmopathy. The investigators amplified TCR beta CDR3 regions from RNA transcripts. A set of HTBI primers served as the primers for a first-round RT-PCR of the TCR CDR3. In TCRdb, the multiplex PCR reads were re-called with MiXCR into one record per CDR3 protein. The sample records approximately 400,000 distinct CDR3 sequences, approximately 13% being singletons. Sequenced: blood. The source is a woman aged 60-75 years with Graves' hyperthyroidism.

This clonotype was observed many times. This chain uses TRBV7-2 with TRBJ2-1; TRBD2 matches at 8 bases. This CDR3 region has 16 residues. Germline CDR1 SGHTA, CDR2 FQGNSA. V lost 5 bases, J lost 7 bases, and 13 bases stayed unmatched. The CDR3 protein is CASSPRGSGIGNEQFF. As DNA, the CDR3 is TGTGCCAGCAGCCCGCGGGGTAGCGGGATAGGAAATGAGCAGTTCTTC.

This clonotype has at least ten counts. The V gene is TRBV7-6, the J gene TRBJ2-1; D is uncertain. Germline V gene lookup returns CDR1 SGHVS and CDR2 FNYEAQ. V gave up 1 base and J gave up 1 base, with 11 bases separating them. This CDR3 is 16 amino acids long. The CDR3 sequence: CASSLEVPWSYNEQFF. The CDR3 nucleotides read TGTGCCAGCAGCTTAGAGGTGCCTTGGTCCTACAATGAGCAGTTCTTC.

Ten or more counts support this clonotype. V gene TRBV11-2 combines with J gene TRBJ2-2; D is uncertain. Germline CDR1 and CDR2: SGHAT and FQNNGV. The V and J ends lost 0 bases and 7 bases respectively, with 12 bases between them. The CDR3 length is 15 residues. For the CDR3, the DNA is TGTGCCAGCAGCTTAGATCTAGTCTTGGGCGGGGAGCTGTTTTTT. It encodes CASSLDLVLGGELFF.

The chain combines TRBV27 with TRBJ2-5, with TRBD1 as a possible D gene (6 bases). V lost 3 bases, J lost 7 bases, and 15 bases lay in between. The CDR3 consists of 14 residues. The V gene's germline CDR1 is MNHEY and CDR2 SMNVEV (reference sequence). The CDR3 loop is CASSFTTQGGTQYF. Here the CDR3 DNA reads TGTGCCAGCAGTTTCACGACACAAGGGGGGACCCAGTACTTC.

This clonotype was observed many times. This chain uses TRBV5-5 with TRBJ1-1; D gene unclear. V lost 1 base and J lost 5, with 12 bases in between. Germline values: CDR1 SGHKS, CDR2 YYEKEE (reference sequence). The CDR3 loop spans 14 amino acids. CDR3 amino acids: CASSLFPGWTEAFF. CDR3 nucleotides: TGTGCCAGCAGCTTGTTTCCGGGGTGGACTGAAGCTTTCTTT.

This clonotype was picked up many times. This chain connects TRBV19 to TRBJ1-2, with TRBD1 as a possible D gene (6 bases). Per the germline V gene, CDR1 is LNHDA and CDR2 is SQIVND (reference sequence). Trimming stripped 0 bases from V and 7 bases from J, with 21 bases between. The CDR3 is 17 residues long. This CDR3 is CASSIERTAPSTFGYTF. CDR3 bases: TGTGCCAGTAGTATAGAGCGGACAGCACCCTCCACCTTTGGCTACACCTTC.

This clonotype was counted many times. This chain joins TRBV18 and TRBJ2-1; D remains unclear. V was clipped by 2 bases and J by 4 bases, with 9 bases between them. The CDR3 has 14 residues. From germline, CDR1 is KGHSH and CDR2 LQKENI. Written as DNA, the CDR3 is TGTGCCAGCTCACCAAGTCAGACGTACAATGAGCAGTTCTTC. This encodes CASSPSQTYNEQFF.

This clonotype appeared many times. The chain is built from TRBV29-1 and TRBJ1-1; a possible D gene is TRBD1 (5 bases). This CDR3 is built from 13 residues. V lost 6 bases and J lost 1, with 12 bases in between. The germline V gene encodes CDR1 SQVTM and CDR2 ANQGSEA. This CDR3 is CSVPTVTNTEAFF. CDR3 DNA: TGCAGCGTCCCGACAGTAACGAACACTGAAGCTTTCTTT.

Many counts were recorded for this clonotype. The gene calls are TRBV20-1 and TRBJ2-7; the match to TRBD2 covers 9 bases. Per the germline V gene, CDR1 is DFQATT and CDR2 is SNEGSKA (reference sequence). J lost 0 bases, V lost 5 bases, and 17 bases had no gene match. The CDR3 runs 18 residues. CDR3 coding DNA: TGCAGTGCTGTTCCGTGGGTTAGCGGGAGCATTAGCTCCTACGAGCAGTACTTC. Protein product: CSAVPWVSGSISSYEQYF.

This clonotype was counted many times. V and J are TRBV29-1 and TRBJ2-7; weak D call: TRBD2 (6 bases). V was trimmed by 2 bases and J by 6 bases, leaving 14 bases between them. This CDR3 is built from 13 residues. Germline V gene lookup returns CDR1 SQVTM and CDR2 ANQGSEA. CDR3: CSVEISEGTEQYF. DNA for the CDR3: TGCAGCGTTGAAATATCGGAGGGAACCGAGCAGTACTTC.

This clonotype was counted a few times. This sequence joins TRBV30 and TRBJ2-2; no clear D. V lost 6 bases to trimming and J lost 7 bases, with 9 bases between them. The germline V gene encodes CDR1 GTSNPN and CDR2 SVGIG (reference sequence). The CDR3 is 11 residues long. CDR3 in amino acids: CACSFFGELFF. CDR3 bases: TGTGCCTGTTCTTTTTTCGGGGAGCTGTTTTTT.

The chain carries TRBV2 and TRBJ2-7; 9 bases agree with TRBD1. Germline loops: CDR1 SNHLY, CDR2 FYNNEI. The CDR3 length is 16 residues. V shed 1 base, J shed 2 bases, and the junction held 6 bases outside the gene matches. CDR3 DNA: TGTGCCAGCAGTGAAGGAGATAGGACAGGGGCCTACGAGCAGTACTTC. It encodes CASSEGDRTGAYEQYF.

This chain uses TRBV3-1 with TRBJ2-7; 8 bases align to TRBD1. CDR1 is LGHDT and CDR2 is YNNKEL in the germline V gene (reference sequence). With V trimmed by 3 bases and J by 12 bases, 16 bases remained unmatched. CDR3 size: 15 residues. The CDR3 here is CASSHPGTGIYGLYF. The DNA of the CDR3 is TGTGCCAGCAGCCACCCCGGGACAGGTATCTACGGGCTGTACTTC.

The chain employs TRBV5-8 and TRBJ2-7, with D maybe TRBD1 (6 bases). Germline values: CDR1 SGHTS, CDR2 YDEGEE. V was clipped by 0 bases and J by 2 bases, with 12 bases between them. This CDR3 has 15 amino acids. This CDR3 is CASSLGQGLTYEQYF. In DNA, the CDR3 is TGTGCCAGCAGCTTGGGGCAGGGGCTCACCTACGAGCAGTACTTC.

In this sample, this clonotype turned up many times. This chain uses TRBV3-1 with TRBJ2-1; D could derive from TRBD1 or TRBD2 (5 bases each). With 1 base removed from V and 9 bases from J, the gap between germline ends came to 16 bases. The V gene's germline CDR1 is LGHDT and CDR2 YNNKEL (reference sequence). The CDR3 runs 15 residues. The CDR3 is CASSQARTWGSEQFF. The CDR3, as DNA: TGTGCCAGCAGCCAAGCAAGGACGTGGGGGTCTGAGCAGTTCTTC.

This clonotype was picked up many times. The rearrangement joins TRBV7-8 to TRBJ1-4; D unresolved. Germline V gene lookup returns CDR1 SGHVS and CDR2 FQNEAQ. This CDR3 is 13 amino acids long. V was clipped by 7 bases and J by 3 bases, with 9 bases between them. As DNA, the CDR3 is TGTGCCAGCACCCGGTCCGCTAATGAAAAACTGTTTTTT. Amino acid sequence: CASTRSANEKLFF.

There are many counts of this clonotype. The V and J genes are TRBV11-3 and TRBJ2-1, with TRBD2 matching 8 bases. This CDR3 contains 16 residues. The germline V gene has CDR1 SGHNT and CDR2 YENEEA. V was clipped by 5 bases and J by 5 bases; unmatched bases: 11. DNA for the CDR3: TGTGCCAGCAGCCCCATTCCGACTAGCGTACACAATGAGCAGTTCTTC. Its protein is CASSPIPTSVHNEQFF.

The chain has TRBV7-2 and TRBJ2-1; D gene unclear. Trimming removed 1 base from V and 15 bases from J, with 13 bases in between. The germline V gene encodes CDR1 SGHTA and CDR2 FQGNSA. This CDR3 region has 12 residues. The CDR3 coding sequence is TGTGCCAGCAGCTTAGTGGGTCCCCAAGCGTTCTTC. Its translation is CASSLVGPQAFF.

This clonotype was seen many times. The DNA for the CDR3 is TGTGCCAGCAGCCCGGGACAGGGACTTTACACTGAAGCTTTCTTT. This codes for CASSPGQGLYTEAFF. V is TRBV7-3 and J is TRBJ1-1, with TRBD1 matching 9 bases. There are 15 residues in the CDR3. The J segment lost 3 bases and the V segment lost 5 bases, leaving 7 bases of the junction unmatched. Germline V gene sequence: CDR1 SGHTA, CDR2 FQGTGA.

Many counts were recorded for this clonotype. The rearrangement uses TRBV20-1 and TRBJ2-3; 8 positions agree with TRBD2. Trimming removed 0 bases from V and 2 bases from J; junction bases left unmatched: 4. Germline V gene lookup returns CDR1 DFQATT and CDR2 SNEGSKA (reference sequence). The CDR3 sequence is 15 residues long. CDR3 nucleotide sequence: TGCAGTGCTAGAGATGTCGGGAGGGCCACAGATACGCAGTATTTT. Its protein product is CSARDVGRATDTQYF.

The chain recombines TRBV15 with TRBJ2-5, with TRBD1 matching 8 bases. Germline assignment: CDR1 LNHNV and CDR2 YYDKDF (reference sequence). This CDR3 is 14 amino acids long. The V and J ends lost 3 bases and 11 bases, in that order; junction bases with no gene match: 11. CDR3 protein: CATSSDPGQGPQYF. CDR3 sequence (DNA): TGTGCCACCAGCAGCGATCCCGGACAGGGACCGCAGTACTTC.

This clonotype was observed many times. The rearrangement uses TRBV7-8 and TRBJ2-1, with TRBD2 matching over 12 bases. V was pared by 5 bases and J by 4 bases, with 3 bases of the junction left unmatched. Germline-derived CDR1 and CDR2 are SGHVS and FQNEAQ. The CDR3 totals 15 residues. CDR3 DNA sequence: TGTGCCAGCAGCATGGGGACTAGCGGGTACAATGAGCAGTTCTTC. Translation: CASSMGTSGYNEQFF.

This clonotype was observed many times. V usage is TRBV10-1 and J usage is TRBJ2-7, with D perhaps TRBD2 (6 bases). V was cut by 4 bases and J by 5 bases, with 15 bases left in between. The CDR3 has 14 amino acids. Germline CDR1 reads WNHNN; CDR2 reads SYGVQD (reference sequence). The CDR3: CASSGRRDGDEQYF. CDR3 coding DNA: TGCGCCAGCAGTGGTCGGAGGGATGGCGACGAGCAGTACTTC.

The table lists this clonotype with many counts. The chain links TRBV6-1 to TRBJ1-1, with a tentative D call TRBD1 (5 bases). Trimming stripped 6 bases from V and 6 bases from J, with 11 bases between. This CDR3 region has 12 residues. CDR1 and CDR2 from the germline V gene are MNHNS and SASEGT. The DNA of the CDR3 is TGTGCCAGCAGCGAAAAGACAGCTGAAGCTTTCTTT. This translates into CASSEKTAEAFF.

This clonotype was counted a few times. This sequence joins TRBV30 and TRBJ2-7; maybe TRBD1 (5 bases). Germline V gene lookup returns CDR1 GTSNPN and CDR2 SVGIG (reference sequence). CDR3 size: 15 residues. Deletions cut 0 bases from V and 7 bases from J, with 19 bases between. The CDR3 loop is CAWSVAGATFVEQYF. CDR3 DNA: TGTGCCTGGAGTGTAGCTGGGGCGACCTTTGTGGAGCAGTACTTC. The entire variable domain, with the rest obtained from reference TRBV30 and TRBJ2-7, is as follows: SQTIHQWPATLVQPVGSPLSLECTVEGTSNPNLYWYRQAAGRGLQLLFYSVGIGQISSEVPQNLSASRPQDRQFILSSKKLLLSDSGFYLCAWSVAGATFVEQYFGPGTRLTVT.

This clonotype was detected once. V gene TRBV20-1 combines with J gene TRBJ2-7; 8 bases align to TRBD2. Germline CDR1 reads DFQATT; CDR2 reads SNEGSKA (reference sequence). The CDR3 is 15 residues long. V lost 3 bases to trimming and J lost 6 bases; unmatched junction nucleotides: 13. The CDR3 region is CSARDTPGLAVEQYF. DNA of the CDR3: TGCAGTGCTAGGGATACCCCCGGACTAGCCGTCGAGCAGTACTTC.

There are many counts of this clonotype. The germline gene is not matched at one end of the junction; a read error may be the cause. The CDR3 region is CASSLSRGATNEKLFF. The CDR3 nucleotides are TGTGCCAGCAGCCTCAGTCGGGGGGCAACTAATGAAAAACTGTTTTTT. This sequence joins TRBV5-1 and TRBJ1-4, with D maybe TRBD1 (5 bases). CDR1 is SGHRS and CDR2 is YFSETQ in the germline V gene. The CDR3 is made up of 16 amino acids.